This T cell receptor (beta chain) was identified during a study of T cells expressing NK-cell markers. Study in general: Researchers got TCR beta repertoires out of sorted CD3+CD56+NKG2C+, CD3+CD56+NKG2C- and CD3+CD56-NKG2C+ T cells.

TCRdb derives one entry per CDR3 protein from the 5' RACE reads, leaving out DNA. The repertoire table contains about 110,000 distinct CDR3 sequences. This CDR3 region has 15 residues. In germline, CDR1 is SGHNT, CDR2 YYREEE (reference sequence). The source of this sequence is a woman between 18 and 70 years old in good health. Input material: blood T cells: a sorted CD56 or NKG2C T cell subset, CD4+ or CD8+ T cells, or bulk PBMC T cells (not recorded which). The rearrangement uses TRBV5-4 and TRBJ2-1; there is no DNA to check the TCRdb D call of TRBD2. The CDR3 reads CASSPLTSQHNEQFF.